This note documents a single TCR beta chain sequence. The antigen is not known. The data originate from a study of beta chain features in type 1 diabetes. At the level of the study: Age and gender were similar between patients and healthy donors, as were cell yields. Study-wide results and caveats: Researchers cautioned that cDNA sequencing could over-represent cells with high TCR expression. Shorter TCRB CDR3s, moderately but significantly so, were found in Type 1 diabetes patients in all four CD4+ subsets.

Expressed TCRB transcripts got sequenced, as all isolated RNA was reverse transcribed. An average of around 3.9 million reads was obtained for naive, central memory and regulatory T cell samples. Assay used: immunoSEQ multiplex PCR; TCRdb lists only in-frame clones, some missing. The table lists over 600,000 clones, 9.5% to 15% of them singletons, with around 0.12% in the top ten. It was via CD45RO/CCR7/CD25/CD127/CD95/CD27 that CD4+ naive, central memory, regulatory and stem cell-like memory cells were sorted. V lost 9 bases and J 7 bases, leaving 14 bases between the germline ends. CDR3 size: 12 residues. CDR1 is LNHDA, CDR2 SQIVND, per germline (reference sequence).

This chain links TRBV19 with TRBJ2-3; D call uncertain. This clonotype originated in a man between 25 and 39 years old with type 1 diabetes. Sequences were obtained from naive CD4+ T cells from blood. CDR3 sequence reads: CASNSWQNTQYF. CDR3 in DNA: TGTGCCAGCAATTCTTGGCAGAATACGCAGTATTTT.